Given below is one TCR beta chain in context. Trimming shortened V by 6 bases and J by 5 bases, and 16 bases separated the two germline ends. The V gene's germline CDR1 is MNHEY and CDR2 SVGAGI. This CDR3 region has 14 residues. This entry belongs to a study of T cell repertoires in cytomegalovirus infection. One entry per CDR3 protein, called by TCRdb with MiXCR from the reads. Of about 740,000 distinct CDR3 sequences listed, less than 40% were seen once; the top ten hold 2.5% to 3.5%. This chain connects TRBV6-5 to TRBJ1-1, with D hard to call. Sequencing used PBMCs. The receptor comes from a human donor in good health (CMV status not recorded). Some clones in this sample may be carry-over from other donors' samples. This chain's CDR3 is CASSSARLMTEAFF. DNA of the CDR3: TGTGCCAGCAGCAGCGCGCGTTTGATGACTGAAGCTTTCTTT.